The rows below give T cell receptor beta chains drawn from one sample of a study of blood T cell repertoires in COVID-19. Clones were read by immunoSEQ multiplex PCR, and TCRdb kept only the in-frame ones, dropping some. The sample carries under 35,000 clones, about 89% recorded once. The sequencing sample was made of peripheral blood. The receptors were sampled from a human donor in a cohort sampled during active COVID-19. Both conserved end residues are part of each CDR3. Fields, in order: clone size, V gene, J gene, D gene, CDR3 protein, CDR3 DNA. A D gene is named only where the DNA matches it firmly. Expanded clones are given a class, and other clones once, few, many or no size at all.

>-|TRBV9|TRBJ2-2|-
CASSVVGGANTGELFF
TGTGCCAGCAGCGTAGTCGGAGGGGCCAACACCGGGGAGCTGTTTTTT
>-|TRBV18|TRBJ2-2|-
CASSPGPLNTGELFF
TGTGCCAGCTCACCGGGCCCGCTTAACACCGGGGAGCTGTTTTTT
>-|TRBV10-2|TRBJ1-4|TRBD1
CASSRWDRGNEKLFF
TGCGCCAGCAGTCGGTGGGACAGGGGTAATGAAAAACTGTTTTTT
>-|TRBV27|TRBJ2-3|TRBD2
CASTPWGGSDTQYF
TGTGCCAGCACTCCGTGGGGAGGGAGTGATACGCAGTATTTT
>-|TRBV14|TRBJ1-3|-
CASSHLRDTIYF
TGTGCCAGCAGCCATCTCCGGGACACCATATATTTT
>-|TRBV27|TRBJ2-3|TRBD2
CASSLSLAGVTQYF
TGTGCCAGCAGTTTATCACTAGCGGGAGTTACGCAGTATTTT
>-|TRBV19|TRBJ2-1|-
CASRGSGAGIYNEQFF
TGTGCCAGTAGGGGTAGTGGGGCGGGGATTTACAATGAGCAGTTCTTC
>-|TRBV7-9|TRBJ2-3|TRBD2
CASSVRREGHPDTQYF
TGTGCCAGCAGCGTCCGAAGGGAGGGGCATCCAGATACGCAGTATTTT
>-|TRBV7-2|TRBJ1-4|-
CASSKGGANEKLFF
TGTGCCAGCAGCAAAGGGGGGGCTAATGAAAAACTGTTTTTT
>once|TRBV7-9|TRBJ1-1|-
CASSSHYLSLMNTEAFF
TGTGCCAGCAGCTCCCACTACCTGTCTTTAATGAACACTGAAGCTTTCTTT
>-|TRBV29-1|TRBJ1-1|-
CSASALNTEAFF
TGCAGCGCCAGTGCCCTGAACACTGAAGCTTTCTTT
>-|TRBV12-3/TRBV12-4|TRBJ2-1|-
CASSLGLGQFF
TGTGCCAGCAGTTTGGGTCTAGGGCAGTTCTTC
>-|TRBV7-2|TRBJ1-5|-
CASSFGQISNQPQHF
TGTGCCAGCAGCTTCGGACAGATTAGCAATCAGCCCCAGCATTTT
>-|TRBV2|TRBJ2-6|TRBD2
CASRTSGSSGANVLTF
TGTGCCAGCAGGACTAGCGGGAGCTCTGGGGCCAACGTCCTGACTTTC
>-|TRBV6-6|TRBJ2-1|TRBD2
CASRAGLVLSNEQFF
TGTGCCAGCAGGGCGGGACTAGTCCTCTCCAATGAGCAGTTCTTC
>-|TRBV7-2|TRBJ2-2|-
CASAGTTNTGELFF
TGTGCCTCGGCCGGAACTACGAACACCGGGGAGCTGTTTTTT
>-|TRBV21-1|TRBJ1-5|-
CASTVTGGFWPQHF
TGTGCCAGCACCGTGACAGGGGGCTTTTGGCCCCAGCATTTT